A single sample gave rise to the 17 T cell receptor beta chains below, sequenced in a study of T cell repertoires in cytomegalovirus infection. TCRdb redid the calling of the reads with MiXCR, one entry per CDR3 protein. Of hundreds of thousands of distinct CDR3 sequences listed, about 10% are singletons. The source material was PBMCs. Receptors were obtained from a human donor in good health (CMV status not recorded). Some clones in this sample may be carry-over from other donors' samples.

This clonotype was observed a few times. V is TRBV30 and J is TRBJ2-1, with TRBD2 as a possible D gene (5 bases). The V gene's germline CDR1 is GTSNPN and CDR2 SVGIG (reference sequence). CDR3 length: 13 amino acids. The V end was cut by 0 bases, the J end by 10 bases, with 13 bases between. The CDR3 nucleotides read TGTGCCTGGAGTGTAGTGGCTCGCGGGGAGCAGTTCTTC. Translated: CAWSVVARGEQFF.

This chain links TRBV5-1 with TRBJ1-3; D not resolved. This CDR3 is 16 amino acids long. V was clipped by 2 bases and J by 0 bases, with 12 bases between them. In germline, CDR1 is SGHRS, CDR2 YFSETQ. CDR3 nucleotides: TGCGCCAGCAGCTTTATAGCGGGGAGCTCTGGAAACACCATATATTTT. It translates to CASSFIAGSSGNTIYF.

This clonotype occurred many times. This chain connects TRBV12-3 or TRBV12-4 to TRBJ1-4; no clear D gene. The CDR3 runs 13 residues. Trimming cost V 3 bases and J 7 bases, with 9 bases left between them. The CDR3 sequence: CASSLPLGEKLFF. CDR3 DNA: TGTGCCAGCAGTTTGCCCCTGGGTGAAAAACTGTTTTTT.

This clonotype was seen many times. CDR3 loop: CASGSGSTDTQYF. CDR3 DNA sequence: TGTGCTAGTGGTTCGGGGAGCACAGATACGCAGTATTTT. The rearrangement uses TRBV12-5 and TRBJ2-3, with D possibly TRBD2 on 5 matching bases. V gave up 4 bases and J gave up 0 bases, with 5 bases separating them. Germline V gene data show CDR1 as LGHNT and CDR2 as FRNRAP. The CDR3 loop spans 13 amino acids. The full variable domain, with the rest looked up from reference TRBV12-5 and TRBJ2-3, is DARVTQTPRHKVTEMGQEVTMRCQPILGHNTVFWYRQTMMQGLELLAYFRNRAPLDDSGMPKDRFSAEMPDATLATLKIQPSEPRDSAVYFCASGSGSTDTQYFGPGTRLTVL.

There are many counts of this clonotype. V and J are TRBV24-1 and TRBJ2-1; TRBD2 matches at 12 bases. CDR1 is KGHDR and CDR2 is SFDVKD in the germline V gene. CDR3 size: 21 residues. V lost 4 bases and J lost 0; bases outside the gene matches: 15. The CDR3 loop reads CATSDPTTSGRGGRSYNEQFF. The CDR3 DNA reads TGTGCCACCAGTGACCCAACGACTAGCGGGAGAGGGGGTCGCTCCTACAATGAGCAGTTCTTC.

There are many counts of this clonotype. The V gene is TRBV7-6, the J gene TRBJ1-1; the match to TRBD1 covers 10 bases. Germline CDR1 is SGHVS and CDR2 is FNYEAQ. The V segment lost 4 bases and the J segment 3 bases; nucleotides outside the gene matches: 8. The CDR3 runs 16 residues. In DNA, the CDR3 is TGTGCCAGCAGCTCTTGGGACAGGGGAGGCGACACTGAAGCTTTCTTT. Its translation is CASSSWDRGGDTEAFF. Full variable domain (remainder filled in from reference TRBV7-6 and TRBJ1-1): GAGVSQSPRYKVTKRGQDVALRCDPISGHVSLYWYRQALGQGPEFLTYFNYEAQQDKSGLPNDRFSAERPEGSISTLTIQRTEQRDSAMYRCASSSWDRGGDTEAFFGQGTRLTVV.

This clonotype showed up many times. The genes are TRBV12-3 or TRBV12-4 and TRBJ1-1; 9 nucleotides match TRBD1. Trimming took 2 bases from V and 4 from J; bases not matched to a gene: 5. This CDR3 comprises 15 residues. CDR3 coding DNA: TGTGCCAGCAGTTTATCCGGGACAGGGCGCACTGAAGCTTTCTTT. Translating it yields CASSLSGTGRTEAFF.

The chain joins TRBV28 to TRBJ1-5, with D unresolved. The CDR3 contains 17 residues. V shed 5 bases and J shed 0 bases, with 17 bases lying between them. Per the germline V gene, CDR1 is MDHEN and CDR2 is SYDVKM. The CDR3 bases are TGTGCCAGCAGTCCGCAATTCGGTGCCTATAGCAATCAGCCCCAGCATTTT. This codes for CASSPQFGAYSNQPQHF.

This clonotype was seen repeatedly, ten times or more. The rearrangement joins TRBV7-3 to TRBJ2-1; 14 positions match TRBD2. With V trimmed by 5 bases and J by 15 bases, 12 bases remained unmatched. CDR3 length equals 15 residues. CDR1 and CDR2 from the germline V gene are SGHTA and FQGTGA. The chain's CDR3 is CASSPLGTSGSAWFF. DNA for the CDR3: TGTGCCAGCAGCCCTCTGGGGACTAGCGGGAGCGCCTGGTTCTTC.

This clonotype was seen at least ten times. The chain joins TRBV15 to TRBJ1-4, with D perhaps matching TRBD1 (6 bases). The CDR3 runs 13 residues. V lost 3 bases, J lost 5 bases, and 7 bases lay in between. CDR1 is LNHNV and CDR2 is YYDKDF in the germline V gene (reference sequence). CDR3 residues: CATSRTGNEKLFF. In DNA, the CDR3 is TGTGCCACCAGCAGGACAGGAAATGAAAAACTGTTTTTT.

This clonotype was counted at least ten times. This rearrangement joins TRBV20-1 to TRBJ2-1; 8 nucleotides agree with TRBD2. The CDR3 extends over 16 amino acids. The V segment lost 4 bases and the J segment 8 bases; nucleotides outside the gene matches: 16. The germline V gene encodes CDR1 DFQATT and CDR2 SNEGSKA (reference sequence). The CDR3 DNA reads TGCAGTGCTATCAGTTATGGACTAGCACCAAAGGATGAGCAGTTCTTC. Residues: CSAISYGLAPKDEQFF.

With regard to this clonotype: Because the CDR3 is missing its conserved closing phenylalanine or tryptophan, this is likely a read error. The V call is TRBV29-1, the J call TRBJ2-7, with D uncertain. Germline CDR1 and CDR2: SQVTM and ANQGSEA. The CDR3 runs 13 residues. Trimming cost V 6 bases and J 3 bases, with 15 bases left between them. The CDR3, as DNA: TGCAGCGTCCTACTGGGTTACGGCTACGAGCAGTACTCC. Protein: CSVLLGYGYEQYS.

This clonotype was counted at least ten times. This sequence joins TRBV15 and TRBJ1-5, with D tentatively TRBD1 (5 bases). Germline V gene data show CDR1 as LNHNV and CDR2 as YYDKDF (reference sequence). V dropped 3 bases and J dropped 5 bases, with 8 bases sitting between them. CDR3 length equals 13 residues. CDR3 DNA: TGTGCCACCAGCAGCGACAGCCATCAGCCCCAGCATTTT. Protein sequence: CATSSDSHQPQHF.

This clonotype was detected only a few times. This chain connects TRBV7-9 to TRBJ1-2; 7 bases match TRBD1. Germline V gene data show CDR1 as SEHNR and CDR2 as FQNEAQ (reference sequence). Germline trimming cut 7 bases from V and 6 bases from J; bases unmatched to any gene: 11. CDR3 length equals 14 residues. CDR3 protein: CASTWTGGGDGYTF. CDR3 DNA: TGTGCCAGCACCTGGACAGGCGGGGGAGATGGCTACACCTTC.

The J gene is TRBJ2-1, the V gene TRBV20-1; 8 bases agree with TRBD1. The J segment lost 2 bases and the V segment lost 1 base, leaving 7 bases of the junction unmatched. The CDR3 covers 16 residues. The germline CDR1 and CDR2 sequences are DFQATT and SNEGSKA (reference sequence). The CDR3 loop reads CSARARQGLTYNEQFF. In DNA form, the CDR3 reads TGCAGTGCTAGAGCCCGACAGGGGTTAACCTACAATGAGCAGTTCTTC.

This clonotype has more than one count but fewer than ten. The chain employs TRBV28 and TRBJ2-1; tentatively, D is TRBD2 (5 bases). The CDR3 contains 12 residues. Germline V gives CDR1 MDHEN, CDR2 SYDVKM. V lost 5 bases, J lost 9 bases, and 11 bases lay in between. CDR3 protein: CASSPSSAEQFF. The CDR3 DNA reads TGTGCCAGCAGTCCTAGCTCGGCTGAGCAGTTCTTC.

V usage is TRBV19 and J usage is TRBJ2-1; no clear D gene. This CDR3 contains 17 residues. V shed 4 bases and J shed 0 bases, with 16 bases lying between them. The germline V gene has CDR1 LNHDA and CDR2 SQIVND (reference sequence). Here the CDR3 reads CASSTVGFSYSYNEQFF. Here the CDR3 DNA reads TGTGCCAGTAGTACGGTGGGGTTCTCTTACTCCTACAATGAGCAGTTCTTC.